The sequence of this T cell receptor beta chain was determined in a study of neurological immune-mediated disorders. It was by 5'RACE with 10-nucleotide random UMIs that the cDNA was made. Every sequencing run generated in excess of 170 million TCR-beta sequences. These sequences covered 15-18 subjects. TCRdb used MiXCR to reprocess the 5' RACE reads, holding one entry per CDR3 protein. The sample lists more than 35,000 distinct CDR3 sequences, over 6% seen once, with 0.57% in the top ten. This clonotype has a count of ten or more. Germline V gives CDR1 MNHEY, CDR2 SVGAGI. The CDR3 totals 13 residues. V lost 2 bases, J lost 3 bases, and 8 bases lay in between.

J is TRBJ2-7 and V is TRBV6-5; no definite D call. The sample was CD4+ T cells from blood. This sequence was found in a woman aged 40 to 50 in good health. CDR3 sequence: CASSYGSYYEQYF. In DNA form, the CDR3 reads TGTGCCAGCAGTTACGGATCGTACTACGAGCAGTACTTC.